A selection of T cell receptor beta chains follows, all from one sample in a study of human T cells and chemical hapten exposure. A single record per CDR3 protein comes from TCRdb applying MiXCR to the reads. The table includes around 120,000 distinct CDR3 sequences, less than 10% detected once. Material: whole blood. The origin of the receptors is a human donor in good health. Some clones in this sample may be carry-over from other donors' samples. Each CDR3 is given with its conserved first and last residue. D genes are given only for firm matches. Some rows mark clone size as missing; the rest say once, few, many or name a class of expanded clone.

D | J | V | size | CDR3 | DNA
. | TRBJ1-5 | TRBV5-6 | few | CASSLGGWSNQPQHF | TGTGCCAGCAGCTTGGGGGGTTGGAGCAATCAGCCCCAGCATTTT
. | TRBJ2-6 | TRBV4-1 | many | CASSQKPGGGLLSGANVLTF | TGCGCCAGCAGCCAAAAGCCCGGAGGGGGTCTCCTCTCTGGGGCCAACGTCCTGACTTTC
. | TRBJ1-6 | TRBV18 | many | CASSPPPGPRVNSPLHF | TGTGCCAGCTCACCACCCCCGGGGCCAAGAGTTAATTCACCCCTCCACTTT
. | TRBJ1-2 | TRBV11-2 | many | CASSLGQAPNYGYTF | TGTGCCAGCAGCTTAGGGCAGGCCCCTAACTATGGCTACACCTTC
. | TRBJ2-7 | TRBV6-5 | . | CASSYGGREVNEQYF | TGTGCCAGCAGTTACGGTGGCAGGGAGGTCAACGAGCAGTACTTC
. | TRBJ1-5 | TRBV10-3 | many | CAISDRVNQPQHF | TGTGCCATCAGTGACAGGGTCAATCAGCCCCAGCATTTT
TRBD2 | TRBJ2-7 | TRBV20-1 | . | CSARDPDSGIAYEQYF | TGCAGTGCTAGAGATCCTGATAGCGGGATCGCCTACGAGCAGTACTTC
. | TRBJ2-3 | TRBV7-6 | . | CASSPLGVTDTQYF | TGTGCCAGCAGCCCCCTCGGGGTCACAGATACGCAGTATTTT
TRBD1 | TRBJ2-5 | TRBV20-1 | . | CSARPGGGRETQYF | TGCAGTGCTAGACCAGGGGGCGGACGAGAGACCCAGTACTTC
TRBD2 | TRBJ2-7 | TRBV10-3 | . | CAISEERRGYEQYF | TGTGCCATCAGTGAGGAACGGCGGGGGTACGAGCAGTACTTC